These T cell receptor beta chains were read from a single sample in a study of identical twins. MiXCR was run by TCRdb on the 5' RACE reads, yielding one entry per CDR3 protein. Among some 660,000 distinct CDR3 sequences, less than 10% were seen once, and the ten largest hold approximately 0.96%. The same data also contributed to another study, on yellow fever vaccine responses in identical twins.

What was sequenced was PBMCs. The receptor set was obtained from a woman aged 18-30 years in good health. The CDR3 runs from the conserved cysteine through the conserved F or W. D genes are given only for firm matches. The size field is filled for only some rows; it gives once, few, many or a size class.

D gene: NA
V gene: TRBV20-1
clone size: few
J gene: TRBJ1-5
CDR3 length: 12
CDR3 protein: CSTYRQNQPQHF
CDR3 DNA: TGCAGTACATACCGACAGAATCAGCCCCAGCATTTT

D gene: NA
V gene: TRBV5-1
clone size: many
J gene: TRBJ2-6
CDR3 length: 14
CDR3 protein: CASSLLAGANVLTF
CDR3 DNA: TGCGCCAGCAGCTTGCTGGCTGGGGCCAACGTCCTGACTTTC

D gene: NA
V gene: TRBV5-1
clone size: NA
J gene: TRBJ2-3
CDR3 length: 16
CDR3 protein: CASTARQSTSTDTQYF
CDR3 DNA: TGCGCCAGCACCGCTCGACAGAGCACTAGCACAGATACGCAGTATTTT

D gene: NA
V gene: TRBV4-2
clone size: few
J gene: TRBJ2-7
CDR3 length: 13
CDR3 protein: CASSRGLFYEQYF
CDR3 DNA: TGTGCCAGCAGCCGCGGTCTTTTCTACGAGCAGTACTTC

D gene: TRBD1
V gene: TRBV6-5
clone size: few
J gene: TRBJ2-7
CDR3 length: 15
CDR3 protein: CASSYSSRGSYEQYF
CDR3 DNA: TGTGCCAGCAGTTACTCGTCCAGGGGGTCATACGAGCAGTACTTC

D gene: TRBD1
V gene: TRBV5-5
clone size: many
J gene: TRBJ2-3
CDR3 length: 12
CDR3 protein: CASSIGQGTQYF
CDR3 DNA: TGTGCCAGCAGCATCGGACAGGGTACGCAGTATTTT

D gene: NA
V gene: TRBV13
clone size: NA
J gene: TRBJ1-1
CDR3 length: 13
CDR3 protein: CASITGARTEAFF
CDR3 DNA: TGTGCCAGCATTACTGGGGCGAGGACTGAAGCTTTCTTT

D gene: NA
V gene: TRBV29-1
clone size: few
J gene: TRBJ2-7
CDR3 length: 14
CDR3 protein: CSVGGAGASYEQYF
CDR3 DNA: TGCAGCGTGGGGGGGGCAGGGGCGTCCTACGAGCAGTACTTC

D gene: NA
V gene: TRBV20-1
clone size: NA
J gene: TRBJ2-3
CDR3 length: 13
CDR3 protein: CSARDQGHSEQYF
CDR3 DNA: TGCAGTGCTAGAGATCAAGGACACTCTGAGCAGTATTTT

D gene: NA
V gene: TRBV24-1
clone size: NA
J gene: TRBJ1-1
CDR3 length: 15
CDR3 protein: CATSEAGPAGTEAFF
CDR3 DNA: TGTGCCACCAGTGAAGCCGGACCGGCGGGCACTGAAGCTTTCTTT

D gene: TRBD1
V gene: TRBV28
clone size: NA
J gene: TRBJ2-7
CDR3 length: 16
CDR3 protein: CASSFPRTGASAEQYF
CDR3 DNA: TGTGCCAGCAGTTTCCCCCGGACAGGGGCGTCTGCCGAGCAGTACTTC

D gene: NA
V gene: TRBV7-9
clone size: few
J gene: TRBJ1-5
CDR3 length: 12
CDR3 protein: CASSITGEPQHF
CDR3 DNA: TGTGCCAGCAGTATCACTGGGGAGCCCCAGCATTTT

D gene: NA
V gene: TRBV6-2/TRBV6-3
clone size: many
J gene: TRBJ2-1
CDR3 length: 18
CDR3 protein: CASSYSIRELVNPNEQFF
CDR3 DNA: TGTGCCAGCAGTTACTCGATCAGGGAACTAGTGAACCCCAATGAGCAGTTCTTC

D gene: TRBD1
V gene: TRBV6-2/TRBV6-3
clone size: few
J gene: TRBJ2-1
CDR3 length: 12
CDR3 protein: CASSSTGVEQFF
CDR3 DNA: TGTGCCAGCAGTTCGACAGGGGTTGAGCAGTTCTTC

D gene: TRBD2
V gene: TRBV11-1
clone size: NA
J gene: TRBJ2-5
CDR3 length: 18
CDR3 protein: CASTSRGTSGGRGETQYF
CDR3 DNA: TGTGCCAGCACTTCACGAGGGACTAGCGGGGGTCGGGGGGAGACCCAGTACTTC